This TCR beta chain is from a study of regulatory T cells in long-lasting Graves disease. The study's findings and limits: Study was limited to peripheral blood, excluding thyroid tissue.

This sample's time point: newly diagnosed GD, antithyroid drugs for less than 3 months. PBMC RNA served as the TCR library source. EDTA tubes received roughly 10 milliliters of drawn peripheral blood. CDR3-region Arm-PCR and iRepertoire HTBI primers produced the TCR beta libraries. Using its own MiXCR run on the multiplex PCR reads, TCRdb lists one record per CDR3 protein. The profile shows a few hundred thousand distinct CDR3 sequences, under 20% of them singletons. This clonotype has ten or more counts. Its target is not known. These data were likewise used in another study, on T cells in Graves' hyperthyroidism and ophthalmopathy.

This clonotype was sampled from a woman in her twenties or thirties with Graves disease. This specimen consisted of peripheral blood mononuclear cells (PBMCs), obtained at new diagnosis, from a patient treated with antithyroid drugs.

Written as DNA, the CDR3 is TGTGCCAGCAGCTTAAAGGCGAATCAGCCCCAGCATTTT. Encoded protein: CASSLKANQPQHF. The chain has TRBV11-2 and TRBJ1-5; D uncertain. The CDR3 is 13 amino acids. Germline lookup yields CDR1 SGHAT and CDR2 FQNNGV. V dropped 2 bases and J dropped 4 bases, with 6 bases sitting between them.